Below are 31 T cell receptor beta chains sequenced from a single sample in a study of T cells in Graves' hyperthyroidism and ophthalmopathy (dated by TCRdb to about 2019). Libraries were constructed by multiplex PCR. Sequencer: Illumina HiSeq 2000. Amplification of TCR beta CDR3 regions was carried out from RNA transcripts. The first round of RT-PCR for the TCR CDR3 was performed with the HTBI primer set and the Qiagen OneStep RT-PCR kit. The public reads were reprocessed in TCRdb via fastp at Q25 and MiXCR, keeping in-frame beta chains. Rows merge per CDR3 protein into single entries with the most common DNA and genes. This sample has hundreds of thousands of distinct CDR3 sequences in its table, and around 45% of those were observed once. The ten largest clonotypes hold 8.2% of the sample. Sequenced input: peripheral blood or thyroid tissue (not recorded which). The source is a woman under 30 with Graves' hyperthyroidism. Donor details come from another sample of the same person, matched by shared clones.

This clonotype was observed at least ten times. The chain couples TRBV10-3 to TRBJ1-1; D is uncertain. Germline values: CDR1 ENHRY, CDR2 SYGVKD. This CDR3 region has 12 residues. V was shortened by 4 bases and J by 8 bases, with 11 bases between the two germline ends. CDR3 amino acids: CAISGPGREAFF. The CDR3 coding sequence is TGTGCCATCAGTGGTCCTGGGCGAGAAGCTTTCTTT.

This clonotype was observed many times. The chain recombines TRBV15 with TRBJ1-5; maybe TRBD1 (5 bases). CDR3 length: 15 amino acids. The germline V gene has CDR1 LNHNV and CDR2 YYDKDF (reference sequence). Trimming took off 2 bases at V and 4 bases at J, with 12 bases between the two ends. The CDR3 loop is CATSRQGSWNQPQHF. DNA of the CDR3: TGTGCCACCAGCAGACAGGGATCGTGGAATCAGCCCCAGCATTTT. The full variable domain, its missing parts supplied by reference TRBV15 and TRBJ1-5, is DAMVIQNPRYQVTQFGKPVTLSCSQTLNHNVMYWYQQKSSQAPKLLFHYYDKDFNNEADTPDNFQSRRPNTSFCFLDIRSPGLGDTAMYLCATSRQGSWNQPQHFGDGTRLSIL.

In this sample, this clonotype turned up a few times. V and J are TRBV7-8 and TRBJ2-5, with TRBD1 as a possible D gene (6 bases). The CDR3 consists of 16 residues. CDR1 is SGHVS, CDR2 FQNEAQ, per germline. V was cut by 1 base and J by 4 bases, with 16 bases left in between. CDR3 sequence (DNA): TGTGCCAGCAGCTTAGGATCGGCGACAGGACGAGAGACCCAGTACTTC. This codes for CASSLGSATGRETQYF.

The CDR3 reads CASSQDRAAYNSPLHF. CDR3 coding DNA: TGCGCCAGCAGCCAAGATAGAGCGGCTTATAATTCACCCCTCCACTTT. The J gene is TRBJ1-6, the V gene TRBV5-1; D uncertain. The CDR3 runs to 16 residues. The ends were cut back, 4 bases at V and 4 bases at J, with 15 bases in the middle. CDR1 is SGHRS, CDR2 YFSETQ, per germline.

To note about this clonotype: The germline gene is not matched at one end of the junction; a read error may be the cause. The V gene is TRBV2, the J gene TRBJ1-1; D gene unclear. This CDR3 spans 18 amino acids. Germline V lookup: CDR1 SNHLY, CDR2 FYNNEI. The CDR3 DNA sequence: TGTGCCAGCAGTCAAGCCGTACCCGATCTCCTTCGAAACACTGAAGCTTTCTTT. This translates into CASSQAVPDLLRNTEAFF.

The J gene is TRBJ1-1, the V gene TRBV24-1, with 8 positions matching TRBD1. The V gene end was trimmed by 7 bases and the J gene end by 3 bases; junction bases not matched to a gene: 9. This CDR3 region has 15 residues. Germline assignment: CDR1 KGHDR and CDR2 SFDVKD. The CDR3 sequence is CATRPGGAEHTEAFF. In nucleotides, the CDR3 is TGTGCCACCAGACCAGGGGGCGCGGAGCACACTGAAGCTTTCTTT.

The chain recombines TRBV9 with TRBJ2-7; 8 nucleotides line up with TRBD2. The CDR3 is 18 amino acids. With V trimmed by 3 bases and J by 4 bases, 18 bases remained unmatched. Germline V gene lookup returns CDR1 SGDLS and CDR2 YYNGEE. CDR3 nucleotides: TGTGCCAGCAGCGCGTCAGTTTCCCCGGGACTAGATGGGTACGAGCAGTACTTC. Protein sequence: CASSASVSPGLDGYEQYF.

In DNA form, the CDR3 reads TGTGCCTCCCGAGAGGGTCACGAGCAGTACTTC. It codes for CASREGHEQYF. The chain couples TRBV25-1 to TRBJ2-7; D is perhaps TRBD2 (5 bases). The CDR3 runs 11 residues. CDR1 is MGHDK, CDR2 SYGVNS, per germline. V lost 11 bases to trimming and J lost 5 bases, with 13 bases between them.

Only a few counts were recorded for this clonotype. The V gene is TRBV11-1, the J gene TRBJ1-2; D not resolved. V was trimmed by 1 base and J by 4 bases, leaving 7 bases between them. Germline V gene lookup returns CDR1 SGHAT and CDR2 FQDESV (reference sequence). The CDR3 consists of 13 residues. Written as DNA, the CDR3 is TGTGCCAGCAGCTTAGGAATGGGCTATGGCTACACCTTC. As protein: CASSLGMGYGYTF.

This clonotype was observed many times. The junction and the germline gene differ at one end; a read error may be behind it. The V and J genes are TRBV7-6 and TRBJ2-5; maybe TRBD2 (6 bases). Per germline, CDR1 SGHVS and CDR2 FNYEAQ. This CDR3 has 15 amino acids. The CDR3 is CASSQDGQGGKTQYF. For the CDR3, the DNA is TGCGCCAGCAGCCAAGACGGGCAGGGAGGCAAGACCCAGTACTTC.

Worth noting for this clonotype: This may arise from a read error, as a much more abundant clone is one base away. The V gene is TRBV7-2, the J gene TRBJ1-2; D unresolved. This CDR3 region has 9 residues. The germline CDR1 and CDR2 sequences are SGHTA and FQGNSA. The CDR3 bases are TGTGACAGCAACTATGGCTACACCTTC. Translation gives CDSNYGYTF.

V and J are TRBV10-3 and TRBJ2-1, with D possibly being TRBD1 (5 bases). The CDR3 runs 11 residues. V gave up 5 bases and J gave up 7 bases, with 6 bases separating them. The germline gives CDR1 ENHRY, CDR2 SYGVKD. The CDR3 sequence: CAISRQNEQFF. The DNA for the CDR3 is TGTGCCATCAGTCGACAGAATGAGCAGTTCTTC.

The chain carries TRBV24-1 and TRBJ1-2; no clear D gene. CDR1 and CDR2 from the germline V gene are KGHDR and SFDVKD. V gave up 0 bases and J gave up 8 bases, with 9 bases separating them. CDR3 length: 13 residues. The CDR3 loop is CATSDLDEAGYTF. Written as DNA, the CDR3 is TGTGCCACCAGTGATTTGGACGAGGCCGGCTACACCTTC.

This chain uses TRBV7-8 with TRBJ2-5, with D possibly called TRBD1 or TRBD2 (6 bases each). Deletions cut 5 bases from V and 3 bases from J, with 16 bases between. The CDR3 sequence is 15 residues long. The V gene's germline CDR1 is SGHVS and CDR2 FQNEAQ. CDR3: CASSQQGGREETQYF. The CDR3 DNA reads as TGTGCCAGCAGCCAACAGGGAGGAAGGGAAGAGACCCAGTACTTC.

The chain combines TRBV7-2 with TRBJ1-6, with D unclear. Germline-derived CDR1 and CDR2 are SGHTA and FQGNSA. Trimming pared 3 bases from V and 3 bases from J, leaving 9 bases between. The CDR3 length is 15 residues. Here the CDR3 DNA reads TGTGCCAGCAGCTTGGAGTTGGTCTATAATTCACCCCTCCACTTT. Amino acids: CASSLELVYNSPLHF. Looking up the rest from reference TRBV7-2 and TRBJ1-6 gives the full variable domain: GAGVSQSPSNKVTEKGKDVELRCDPISGHTALYWYRQSLGQGLEFLIYFQGNSAPDKSGLPSDRFSAERTGGSVSTLTIQRTQQEDSAVYLCASSLELVYNSPLHFGNGTRLTVT.

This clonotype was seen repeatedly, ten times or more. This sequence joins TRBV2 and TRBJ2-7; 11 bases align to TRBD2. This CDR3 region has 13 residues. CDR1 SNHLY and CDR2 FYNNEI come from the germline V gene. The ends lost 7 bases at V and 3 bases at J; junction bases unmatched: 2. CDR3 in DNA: TGTGCCAGCACCGGGACTAGCGGCTACGAGCAGTACTTC. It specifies CASTGTSGYEQYF.

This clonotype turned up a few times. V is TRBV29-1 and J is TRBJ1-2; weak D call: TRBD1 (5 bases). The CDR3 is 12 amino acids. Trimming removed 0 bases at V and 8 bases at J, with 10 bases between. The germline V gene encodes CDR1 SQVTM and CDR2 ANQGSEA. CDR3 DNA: TGCAGCGTTGAAGAGGCAAGGGGAGGCTACACCTTC. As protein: CSVEEARGGYTF.

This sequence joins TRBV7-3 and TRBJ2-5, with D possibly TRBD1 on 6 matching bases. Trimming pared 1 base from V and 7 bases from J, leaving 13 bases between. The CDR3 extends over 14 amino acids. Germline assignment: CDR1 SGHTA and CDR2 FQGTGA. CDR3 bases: TGTGCCAGCAGCTTAAGCAGGGGCCATGGGACCCAGTACTTC. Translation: CASSLSRGHGTQYF.

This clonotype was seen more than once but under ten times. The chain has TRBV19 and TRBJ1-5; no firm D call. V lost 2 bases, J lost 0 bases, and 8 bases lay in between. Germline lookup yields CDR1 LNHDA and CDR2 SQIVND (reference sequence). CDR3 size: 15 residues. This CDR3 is CASSIMGSSNQPQHF. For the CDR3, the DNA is TGTGCCAGTAGTATAATGGGGTCTAGCAATCAGCCCCAGCATTTT.

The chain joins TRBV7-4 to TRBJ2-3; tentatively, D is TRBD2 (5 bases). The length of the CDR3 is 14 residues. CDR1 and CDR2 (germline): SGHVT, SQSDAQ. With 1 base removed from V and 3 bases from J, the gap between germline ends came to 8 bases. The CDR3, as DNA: TGTGCCAGCAGCTTAGTCGGCGGGACAGATACGCAGTATTTT. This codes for CASSLVGGTDTQYF.

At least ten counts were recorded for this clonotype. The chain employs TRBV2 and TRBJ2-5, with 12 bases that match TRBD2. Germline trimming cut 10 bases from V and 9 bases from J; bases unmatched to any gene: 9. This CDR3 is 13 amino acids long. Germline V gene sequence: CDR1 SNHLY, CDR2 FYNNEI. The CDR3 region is CAIGLAGLEAQYF. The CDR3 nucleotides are TGTGCCATCGGACTAGCGGGACTCGAGGCCCAGTACTTC.

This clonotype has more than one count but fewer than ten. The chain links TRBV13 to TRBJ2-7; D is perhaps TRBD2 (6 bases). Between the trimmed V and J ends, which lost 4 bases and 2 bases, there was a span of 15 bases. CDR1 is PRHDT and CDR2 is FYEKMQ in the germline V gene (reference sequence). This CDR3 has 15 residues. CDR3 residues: CASSSAGGIPYEQYF. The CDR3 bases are TGTGCCAGCAGCTCCGCCGGCGGGATTCCCTACGAGCAGTACTTC.

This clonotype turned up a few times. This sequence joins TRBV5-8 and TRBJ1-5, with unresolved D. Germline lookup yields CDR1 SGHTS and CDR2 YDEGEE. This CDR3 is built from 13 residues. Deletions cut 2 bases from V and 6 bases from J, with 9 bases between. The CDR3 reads CASSLKRFQPQHF. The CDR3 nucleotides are TGTGCCAGCAGCTTAAAAAGGTTTCAGCCCCAGCATTTT.

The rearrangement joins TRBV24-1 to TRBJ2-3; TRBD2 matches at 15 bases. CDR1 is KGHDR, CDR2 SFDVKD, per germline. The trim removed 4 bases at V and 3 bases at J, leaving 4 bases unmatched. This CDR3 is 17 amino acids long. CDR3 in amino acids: CATSEAGLAGGTDTQYF. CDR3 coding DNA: TGTGCCACCAGTGAGGCGGGACTAGCGGGAGGTACAGATACGCAGTATTTT.

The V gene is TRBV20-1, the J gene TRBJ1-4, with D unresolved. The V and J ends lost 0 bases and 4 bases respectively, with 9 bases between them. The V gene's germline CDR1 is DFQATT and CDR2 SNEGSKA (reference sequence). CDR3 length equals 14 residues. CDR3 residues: CSARDEEINEKLFF. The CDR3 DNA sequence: TGCAGTGCTAGAGATGAAGAAATTAATGAAAAACTGTTTTTT.

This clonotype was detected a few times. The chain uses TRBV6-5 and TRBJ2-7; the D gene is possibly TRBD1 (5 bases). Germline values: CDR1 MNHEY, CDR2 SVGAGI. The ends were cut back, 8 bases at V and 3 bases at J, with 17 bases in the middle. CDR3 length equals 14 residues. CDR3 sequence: CASVPRVGYYEQYF. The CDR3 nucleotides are TGTGCCAGCGTTCCCAGGGTTGGGTACTACGAGCAGTACTTC.

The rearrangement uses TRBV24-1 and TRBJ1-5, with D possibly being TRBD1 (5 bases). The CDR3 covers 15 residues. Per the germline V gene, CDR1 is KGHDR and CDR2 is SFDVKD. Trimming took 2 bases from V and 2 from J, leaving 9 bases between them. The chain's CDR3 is CATSDSGGRNQPQHF. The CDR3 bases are TGTGCCACCAGTGATTCCGGGGGACGCAATCAGCCCCAGCATTTT.

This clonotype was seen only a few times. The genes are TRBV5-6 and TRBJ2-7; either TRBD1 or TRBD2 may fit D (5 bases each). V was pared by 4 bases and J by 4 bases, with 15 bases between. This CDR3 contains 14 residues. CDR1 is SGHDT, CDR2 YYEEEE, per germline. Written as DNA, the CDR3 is TGTGCCAGCAGCCGCGTGGCAGGGACGTACGAGCAGTACTTC. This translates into CASSRVAGTYEQYF.

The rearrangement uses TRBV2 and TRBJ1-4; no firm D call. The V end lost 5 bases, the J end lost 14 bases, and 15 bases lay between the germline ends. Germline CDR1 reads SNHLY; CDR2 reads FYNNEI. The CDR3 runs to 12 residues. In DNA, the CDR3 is TGTGCCAGCAGTTCTCAGAATACCTACCTGTTTTTT. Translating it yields CASSSQNTYLFF.

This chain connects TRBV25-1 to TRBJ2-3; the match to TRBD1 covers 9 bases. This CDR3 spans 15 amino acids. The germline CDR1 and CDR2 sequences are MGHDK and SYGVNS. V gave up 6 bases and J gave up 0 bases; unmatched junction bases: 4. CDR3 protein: CASSPGTGSTDTQYF. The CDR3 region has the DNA TGTGCCAGCAGCCCCGGGACAGGGAGCACAGATACGCAGTATTTT.

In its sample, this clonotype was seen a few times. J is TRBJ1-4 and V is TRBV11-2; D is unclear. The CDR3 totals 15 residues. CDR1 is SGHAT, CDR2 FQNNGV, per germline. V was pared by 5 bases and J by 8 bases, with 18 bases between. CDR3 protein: CASSQRTRMVEKLFF. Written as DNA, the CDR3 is TGTGCCAGCAGCCAGAGGACGAGGATGGTAGAAAAACTGTTTTTT.